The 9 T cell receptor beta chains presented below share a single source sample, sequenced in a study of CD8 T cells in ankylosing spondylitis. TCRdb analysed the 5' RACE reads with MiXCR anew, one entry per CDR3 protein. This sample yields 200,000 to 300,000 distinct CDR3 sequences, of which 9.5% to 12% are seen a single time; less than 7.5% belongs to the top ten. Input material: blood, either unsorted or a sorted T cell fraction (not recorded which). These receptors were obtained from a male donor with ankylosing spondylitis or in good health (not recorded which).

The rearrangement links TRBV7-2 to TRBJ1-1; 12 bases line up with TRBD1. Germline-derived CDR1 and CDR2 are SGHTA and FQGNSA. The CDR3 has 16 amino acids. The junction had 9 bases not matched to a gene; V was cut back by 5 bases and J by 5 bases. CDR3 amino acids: CASSDRRDRGQTEAFF. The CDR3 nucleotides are TGTGCCAGCAGCGACCGCCGGGACAGGGGGCAAACTGAAGCTTTCTTT.

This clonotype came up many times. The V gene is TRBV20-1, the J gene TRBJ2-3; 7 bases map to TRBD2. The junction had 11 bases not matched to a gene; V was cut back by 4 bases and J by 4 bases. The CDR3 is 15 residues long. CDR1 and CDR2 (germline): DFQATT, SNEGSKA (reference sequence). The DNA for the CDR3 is TGCAGTGCTACCCCGGGTCCGGGAGGTGCAGATACGCAGTATTTT. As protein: CSATPGPGGADTQYF.

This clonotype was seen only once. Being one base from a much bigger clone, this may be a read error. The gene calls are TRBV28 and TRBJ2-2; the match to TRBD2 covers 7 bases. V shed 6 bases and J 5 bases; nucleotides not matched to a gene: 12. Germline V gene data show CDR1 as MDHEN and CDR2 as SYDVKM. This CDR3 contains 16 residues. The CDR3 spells CASRSGLVGYTGELFF. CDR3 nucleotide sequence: TGTGCCAGCAGAAGCGGACTAGTGGGTTATACCGGGGAGCTGTTTTTT.

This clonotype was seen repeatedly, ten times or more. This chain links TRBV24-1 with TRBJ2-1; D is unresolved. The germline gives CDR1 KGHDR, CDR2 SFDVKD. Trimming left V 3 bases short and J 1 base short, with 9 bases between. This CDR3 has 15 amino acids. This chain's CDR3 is CATSDPWRSYNEQFF. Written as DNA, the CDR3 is TGTGCCACCAGTGATCCCTGGCGATCCTACAATGAGCAGTTCTTC.

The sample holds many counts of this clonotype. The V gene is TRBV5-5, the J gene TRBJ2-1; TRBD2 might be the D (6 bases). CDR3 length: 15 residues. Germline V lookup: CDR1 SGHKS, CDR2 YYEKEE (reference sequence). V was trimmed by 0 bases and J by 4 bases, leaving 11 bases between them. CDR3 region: CASSLDAGTYNEQFF. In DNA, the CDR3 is TGTGCCAGCAGCTTGGATGCAGGGACTTACAATGAGCAGTTCTTC.

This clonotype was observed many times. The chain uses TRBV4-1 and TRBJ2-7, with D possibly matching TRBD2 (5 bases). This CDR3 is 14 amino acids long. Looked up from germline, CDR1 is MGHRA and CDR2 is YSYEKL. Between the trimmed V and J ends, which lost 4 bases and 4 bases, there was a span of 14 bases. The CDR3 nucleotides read TGCGCCAGCAGCCTAATCCCGGGGTTATACGAGCAGTACTTC. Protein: CASSLIPGLYEQYF.

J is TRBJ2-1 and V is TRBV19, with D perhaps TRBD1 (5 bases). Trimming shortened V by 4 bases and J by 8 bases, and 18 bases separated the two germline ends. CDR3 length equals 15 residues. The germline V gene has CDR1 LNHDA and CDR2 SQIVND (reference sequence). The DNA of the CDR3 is TGTGCCAGTAGTACTGTCAGGACCAACAGGCATGAGCAGTTCTTC. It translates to CASSTVRTNRHEQFF.

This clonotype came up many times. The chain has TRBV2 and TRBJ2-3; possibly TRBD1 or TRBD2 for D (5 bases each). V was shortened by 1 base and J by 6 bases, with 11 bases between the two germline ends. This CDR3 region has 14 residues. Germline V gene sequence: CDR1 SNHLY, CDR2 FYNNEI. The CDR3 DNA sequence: TGTGCCAGCAGTGAAGGGCTTGGGACGGATACGCAGTATTTT. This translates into CASSEGLGTDTQYF.

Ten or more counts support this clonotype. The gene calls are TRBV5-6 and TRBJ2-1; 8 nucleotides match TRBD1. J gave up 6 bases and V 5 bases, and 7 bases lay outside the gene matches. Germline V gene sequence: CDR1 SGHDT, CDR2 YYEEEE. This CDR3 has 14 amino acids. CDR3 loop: CASRDRGLRNEQFF. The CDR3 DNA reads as TGTGCCAGCAGAGACAGGGGCTTGCGCAATGAGCAGTTCTTC.